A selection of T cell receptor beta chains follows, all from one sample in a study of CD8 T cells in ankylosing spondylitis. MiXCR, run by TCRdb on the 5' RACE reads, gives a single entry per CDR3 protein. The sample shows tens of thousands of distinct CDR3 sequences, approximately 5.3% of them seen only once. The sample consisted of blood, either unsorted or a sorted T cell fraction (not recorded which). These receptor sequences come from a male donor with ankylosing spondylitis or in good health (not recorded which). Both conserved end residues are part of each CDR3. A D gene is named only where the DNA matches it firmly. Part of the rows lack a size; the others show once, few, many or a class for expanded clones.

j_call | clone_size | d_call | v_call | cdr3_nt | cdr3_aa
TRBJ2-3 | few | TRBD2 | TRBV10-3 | TGTGCCATCAGTGAGTCAAGCGGGGGTGCCCTCCGATCCACAGATACGCAGTATTTT | CAISESSGGALRSTDTQYF
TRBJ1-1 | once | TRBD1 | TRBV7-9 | TGTGCCAGCAGCTTAGGAGGGGACAGACAAGTAGCTTTCTTT | CASSLGGDRQVAFF
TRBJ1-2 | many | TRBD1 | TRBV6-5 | TGTGCCAGCAGTTACCTACTTGGGACAGGGGACTACACCTTC | CASSYLLGTGDYTF
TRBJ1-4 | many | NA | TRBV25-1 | TGTGCCAGCAGTGACCTGGACCTGGGAACAACTAATGAAAAACTGTTTTTT | CASSDLDLGTTNEKLFF
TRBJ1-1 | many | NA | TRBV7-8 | TGTGCCAGCAGCATCCACAGGGATTTCACTGAAGCTTTCTTT | CASSIHRDFTEAFF
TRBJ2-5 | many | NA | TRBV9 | TGTGCCAGCAGCGTAGGGTGGGGGCAAGAGACCCAGTACTTC | CASSVGWGQETQYF
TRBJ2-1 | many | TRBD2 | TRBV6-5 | TGTGCCAGCAGTTACAGGTTATCCTGGACTAGCGGTCTCATTGAGCAGTTCTTC | CASSYRLSWTSGLIEQFF
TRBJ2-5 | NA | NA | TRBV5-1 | TGCGCCAGCAGCCCTGGGGCTAGCCAAGAGACCCAGTACTTC | CASSPGASQETQYF
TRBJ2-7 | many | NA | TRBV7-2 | TGTGCCAGCAGCCCGCGAGGCCCTTACGAGCAGTACTTC | CASSPRGPYEQYF
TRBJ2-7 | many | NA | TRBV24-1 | TGTGCCACCAGTGACAGGGGCGAGCAGTACTTC | CATSDRGEQYF
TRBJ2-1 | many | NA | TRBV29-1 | TGCAGCGTTGATGGGCGGCCTCTTGCCAATGAGCAGTTCTTC | CSVDGRPLANEQFF
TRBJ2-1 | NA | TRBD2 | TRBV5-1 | TGCGCCAGCAGCACGGGACGGGAGGACAATGAGCAGTTCTTC | CASSTGREDNEQFF
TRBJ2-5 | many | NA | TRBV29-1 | TGCAGCGTTGAGGAAGGCTATCAAGAGACCCAGTACTTC | CSVEEGYQETQYF
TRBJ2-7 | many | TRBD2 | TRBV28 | TGTGCCAGCACCCGCGGGGCGGGGGTTCGGAACGAGCAGTACTTC | CASTRGAGVRNEQYF
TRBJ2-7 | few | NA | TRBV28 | TGTGCCACCAGGGAATACTCCTACGAGCAGTACTTC | CATREYSYEQYF
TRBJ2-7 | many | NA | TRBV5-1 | TGCGCCAGCAGCCCCGACTCCACGATACCTACCTACGAGCAGTACTTC | CASSPDSTIPTYEQYF
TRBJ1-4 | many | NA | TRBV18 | TGTGCCAGCTCACCAGGGGTGAGGGAAAAACTGTTTTTT | CASSPGVREKLFF
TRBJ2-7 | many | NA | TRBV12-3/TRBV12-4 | TGTGCCAGCAGTTTTCTCTTAGGGGGCGAGCAGTACTTC | CASSFLLGGEQYF
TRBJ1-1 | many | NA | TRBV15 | TGTGCCACCTCCGAAGGGGGCACTGAAGCTTTCTTT | CATSEGGTEAFF
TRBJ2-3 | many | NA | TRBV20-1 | TGCAGTGCTAGACAGACAGATACGCAGTATTTT | CSARQTDTQYF
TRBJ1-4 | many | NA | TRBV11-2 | TGTGCCAGCAGCTTACAGGTCGCAACTAATGAAAAACTGTTTTTT | CASSLQVATNEKLFF
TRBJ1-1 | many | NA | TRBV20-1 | TGCAGTGCTCCCCAGCCGGGGAACACTGAAGCTTTCTTT | CSAPQPGNTEAFF
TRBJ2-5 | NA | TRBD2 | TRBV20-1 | TGCAGTGCTAGGAACACGGGGGGGTCTGAAGAGACCCAGTACTTC | CSARNTGGSEETQYF
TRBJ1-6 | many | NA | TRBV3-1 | TGTGCCAGCAGCCCCATAATGGGCCCTACTTTGGGTTCACCCCTCCACTTT | CASSPIMGPTLGSPLHF
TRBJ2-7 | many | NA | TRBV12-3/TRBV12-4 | TGTGCCAGCAGTTACACAGGGACTGTTGCCGAGCAGTACTTC | CASSYTGTVAEQYF
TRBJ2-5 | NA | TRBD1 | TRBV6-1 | TGTGCCAGCAGTCCGTCGGACAGGCAAGAGACCCAGTACTTC | CASSPSDRQETQYF
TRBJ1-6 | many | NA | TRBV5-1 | TGCGCCAGCAGCGACATACAGGGTGCCGGTTCACCCCTCCACTTT | CASSDIQGAGSPLHF
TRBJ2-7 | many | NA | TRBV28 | TGTGCCAGCAGGTACCCGGGACTGGGCTACGAGCAGTACTTC | CASRYPGLGYEQYF